Only a few counts were recorded for the clone carrying this T cell receptor beta chain. In the original analysis: Using reference gene primer amplification, nucleated cell counts were estimated. Repertoires were generated with immunoSEQ multiplex PCR, while TCRdb's copy carries only in-frame clones and drops some. Clone size and V and J calls were adopted from that table, with D and trimming inferred from the DNA. The table includes roughly 250,000 clones, approximately 86% detected once. This sample stems from a study of blood T cell repertoires in COVID-19. The overall study: Samples came from the United States, Italy and Spain, spanning acute and convalescent COVID-19.

CDR1 is SGHRS and CDR2 is YFSETQ in the germline V gene. The CDR3 is made up of 14 amino acids. V gave up 0 bases and J gave up 4 bases, with 10 bases separating them. The clonotype comes from a man aged 60 to 75 who had recovered from COVID-19. The sequenced sample was peripheral blood. This rearrangement joins TRBV5-1 to TRBJ1-1, with D hard to call. CDR3 in DNA: TGCGCCAGCAGCTTGGCCCCGGAGGTCACTGAAGCTTTCTTT. Translating it yields CASSLAPEVTEAFF.